These T cell receptor beta chains were read from a single sample in a study of cytomegalovirus exposure and HLA in healthy donors. Assay: immunoSEQ multiplex PCR; the TCRdb copy retains only in-frame clones and omits some. The data hold tens of thousands of clones, with around 71% observed a single time. The sequenced sample was PBMCs. These receptors were obtained from a man aged 25-45 years in good health and CMV-seronegative. CDR3s include the opening cysteine and the closing phenylalanine or tryptophan. Fields, in order: J gene, clone size, D gene, V gene, CDR3 DNA, CDR3 protein. D genes are given only for firm matches. Where a row states a size, it is once, few, many or the class of an expanded clone; other rows omit it.

J: TRBJ1-4; size: NA; D: TRBD1; V: TRBV27; DNA: TGTGCCAGCAGGGGACAGCTTAATGAAAAACTGTTTTTT; CDR3: CASRGQLNEKLFF
J: TRBJ1-1; size: NA; D: NA; V: TRBV18; DNA: TGTGCCAGCACGACGCAGGCGAACACTGAAGCTTTCTTT; CDR3: CASTTQANTEAFF
J: TRBJ1-1; size: NA; D: TRBD1; V: TRBV5-4; DNA: TGCGCCAGCAGCAGACAGGGGGGGAACACTGAAGCTTTCTTT; CDR3: CASSRQGGNTEAFF
J: TRBJ1-1; size: NA; D: NA; V: TRBV5-1; DNA: TGCGCCAGCAGCTTGACCGGGATTGACACTGAAGCTTTCTTT; CDR3: CASSLTGIDTEAFF
J: TRBJ1-1; size: NA; D: NA; V: TRBV7-8; DNA: TGTGCCAGCAGCTTAGTCTGGAACACTGAAGCTTTCTTT; CDR3: CASSLVWNTEAFF
J: TRBJ1-2; size: NA; D: NA; V: TRBV28; DNA: TGTGCCAGCAGTTTAGGCGGCTCAAACTATGGCTACACCTTC; CDR3: CASSLGGSNYGYTF
J: TRBJ2-4; size: NA; D: TRBD2; V: TRBV6-1; DNA: TGTGCCAGCAGTGAAGATATGGGAGGGCCCGAAAACATTCAGTACTTC; CDR3: CASSEDMGGPENIQYF
J: TRBJ1-1; size: NA; D: TRBD1; V: TRBV4-3; DNA: TGCGCCAGCAGCCAAGACTGGGACAGGGTGAACACTGAAGCTTTCTTT; CDR3: CASSQDWDRVNTEAFF
J: TRBJ1-5; size: NA; D: NA; V: TRBV5-1; DNA: TGCGCCAGCAGGCCGGGGGGCTCGAATCAGCCCCAGCATTTT; CDR3: CASRPGGSNQPQHF
J: TRBJ1-6; size: few; D: NA; V: TRBV7-3; DNA: TGTGCCAGCAGCCAGACTTGGGGCAATTCACCCCTCCACTTT; CDR3: CASSQTWGNSPLHF
J: TRBJ1-1; size: NA; D: NA; V: TRBV25-1; DNA: TGTGCCAGCAGTGACTTTCCCAACACTGAAGCTTTCTTT; CDR3: CASSDFPNTEAFF
J: TRBJ2-5; size: NA; D: NA; V: TRBV28; DNA: TGTGCCAGCACTCCCCGGAAGGGGCTGAGAGAGACCCAGTACTTC; CDR3: CASTPRKGLRETQYF
J: TRBJ1-1; size: NA; D: NA; V: TRBV6-5; DNA: TGTGCCAGCAGTTACAAGGTCACAGGCTTGAACACTGAAGCTTTCTTT; CDR3: CASSYKVTGLNTEAFF
J: TRBJ1-1; size: NA; D: TRBD1; V: TRBV14; DNA: TGTGCCAGCAGCTTACTCACAGGGGCCTACCTGAACACTGAAGCTTTCTTT; CDR3: CASSLLTGAYLNTEAFF
J: TRBJ2-7; size: NA; D: NA; V: TRBV4-1; DNA: TGCGCCAGCAGCCAAGTGGCAGACGAGCAGTACTTC; CDR3: CASSQVADEQYF
J: TRBJ2-3; size: once; D: TRBD2; V: TRBV5-1; DNA: TGCGCCAGCAGCTTGGACTGGGCTAGCGGTTCTCCCACAGATACGCAGTATTTT; CDR3: CASSLDWASGSPTDTQYF
J: TRBJ2-7; size: NA; D: NA; V: TRBV18; DNA: TGTGCCACCGAAGCGGCGGGCGAGCAGTACTTC; CDR3: CATEAAGEQYF
J: TRBJ2-7; size: NA; D: TRBD1; V: TRBV7-2; DNA: TGTGCCAGCAGTCCCGACAGGGGGCGCAACTACGAGCAGTACTTC; CDR3: CASSPDRGRNYEQYF
J: TRBJ2-3; size: NA; D: TRBD2; V: TRBV30; DNA: TGTGCCTGGACCTCTTGGTCCGGGACTAGCGCGGATACGCAGTATTTT; CDR3: CAWTSWSGTSADTQYF
J: TRBJ2-3; size: NA; D: NA; V: TRBV15; DNA: TGTGCCACGGGCAGTAACACAGATACGCAGTATTTT; CDR3: CATGSNTDTQYF
J: TRBJ2-7; size: NA; D: NA; V: TRBV2; DNA: TGTGCCAGCAGCGTCGGCAGGGGCTACGAGCAGTACTTC; CDR3: CASSVGRGYEQYF
J: TRBJ1-2; size: few; D: NA; V: TRBV7-2; DNA: TGTGCCAGCAGCCCTTTGGGGGGGACCGGCTACACCTTC; CDR3: CASSPLGGTGYTF
J: TRBJ2-6; size: few; D: TRBD1; V: TRBV5-1; DNA: TGCGCCAGCAGCAGGGGGACAGGGCGGTTTGGGGCCAACGTCCTGACTTTC; CDR3: CASSRGTGRFGANVLTF
J: TRBJ2-4; size: NA; D: NA; V: TRBV9; DNA: TGTGCCAGCAGCGTAGCGGGAGCGTCCAAAAACATTCAGTACTTC; CDR3: CASSVAGASKNIQYF
J: TRBJ2-5; size: NA; D: TRBD1; V: TRBV30; DNA: TGTGCCTGGAGTTCACAGGGGGCGGGCGGGGAGACCCAGTACTTC; CDR3: CAWSSQGAGGETQYF
J: TRBJ2-7; size: NA; D: TRBD1; V: TRBV27; DNA: TGTGCCAGCAGTCCTATCACCGGGACAGGGTTCTACGAGCAGTACTTC; CDR3: CASSPITGTGFYEQYF
J: TRBJ1-2; size: NA; D: NA; V: TRBV29-1; DNA: TGCAGCGTTGGAGGCCAGAACTATGGCTACACCTTC; CDR3: CSVGGQNYGYTF
J: TRBJ2-7; size: NA; D: NA; V: TRBV30; DNA: TGTGCCTGGAGCAGAGGCCCCGGCGAGCAGTACTTC; CDR3: CAWSRGPGEQYF
J: TRBJ2-2; size: few; D: NA; V: TRBV6-5; DNA: TGTGCCAGCAGTTACATCCCAGGTCCGAACACCGGGGAGCTGTTTTTT; CDR3: CASSYIPGPNTGELFF
J: TRBJ2-6; size: NA; D: TRBD1; V: TRBV5-1; DNA: TGCGCCAGCAGTTCGACAGGGGGGAGCTCTGGGGCCAACGTCCTGACTTTC; CDR3: CASSSTGGSSGANVLTF
J: TRBJ1-1; size: many; D: TRBD1; V: TRBV6-5; DNA: TGTGCCAGCAGTTACCGGGCACAGGGGGCGAACACTGAAGCTTTCTTT; CDR3: CASSYRAQGANTEAFF
J: TRBJ1-5; size: NA; D: NA; V: TRBV6-1; DNA: TGTGCCAGCAGTGATCAGGGCGGCCAGCCCCAGCATTTT; CDR3: CASSDQGGQPQHF
J: TRBJ2-7; size: NA; D: TRBD2; V: TRBV7-2; DNA: TGTGCCAGCAGCGCTCTAGCGGGGACCTACGAGCAGTACTTC; CDR3: CASSALAGTYEQYF
J: TRBJ1-1; size: NA; D: NA; V: TRBV27; DNA: TGTGCCAGCAGTTTAGGAGGGAACACTGAAGCTTTCTTT; CDR3: CASSLGGNTEAFF
J: TRBJ1-3; size: NA; D: NA; V: TRBV13; DNA: TGTGCCAGCAGCTCCCTTGGACAGAAAAGCCGTGGAAACACCATATATTTT; CDR3: CASSSLGQKSRGNTIYF
J: TRBJ1-2; size: NA; D: TRBD1; V: TRBV7-6; DNA: TGTGCCAGCAGCCCAGGACAGGGTACTTCTGGCTACACCTTC; CDR3: CASSPGQGTSGYTF
J: TRBJ2-3; size: NA; D: NA; V: TRBV7-3; DNA: TGTGCCAGCAGCGACAGTCCGGGCGGGACCCTAGATACGCAGTATTTT; CDR3: CASSDSPGGTLDTQYF
J: TRBJ1-5; size: NA; D: TRBD1; V: TRBV2; DNA: TGTGCCAGCAGTATGGACAGGGACCAGCCCCAGCATTTT; CDR3: CASSMDRDQPQHF
J: TRBJ2-3; size: NA; D: NA; V: TRBV4-1; DNA: TGCGCCAGCAGCCAAGACAAGTCCACCCTAGCGTTCGGTATCTCAGATACGCAGTATTTT; CDR3: CASSQDKSTLAFGISDTQYF
J: TRBJ1-3; size: few; D: NA; V: TRBV10-1; DNA: TGCGCCAGCAGTCTACAGGGATCAGTTGGAAACACCATATATTTT; CDR3: CASSLQGSVGNTIYF
J: TRBJ2-3; size: NA; D: TRBD2; V: TRBV9; DNA: TGTGCCAGCAGTACTCTAGCGGGAGTTGGGATAGATACGCAGTATTTT; CDR3: CASSTLAGVGIDTQYF
J: TRBJ1-1; size: NA; D: NA; V: TRBV28; DNA: TGTGCCAGCATTAATGGGGGGATGTCTGAAGCTTTCTTT; CDR3: CASINGGMSEAFF
J: TRBJ1-1; size: NA; D: NA; V: TRBV6-5; DNA: TGTGCCAGCAGTCCACATCGACAGGCGGACACTGAAGCTTTCTTT; CDR3: CASSPHRQADTEAFF
J: TRBJ2-7; size: NA; D: NA; V: TRBV30; DNA: TGTGCCTGGAGTGTACATTGGAGTGAGCAAATCTACGCAGAGCAGTACTTC; CDR3: CAWSVHWSEQIYAEQYF
J: TRBJ1-5; size: NA; D: TRBD1; V: TRBV27; DNA: TGTGCCGGAAGGGGACAGCCTAGCAATCAGCCCCAGCATTTT; CDR3: CAGRGQPSNQPQHF
J: TRBJ1-2; size: NA; D: TRBD1; V: TRBV18; DNA: TGTGCCAGCTCACCCCTTCCGACAGGGGAGTCTGGCTACACCTTC; CDR3: CASSPLPTGESGYTF
J: TRBJ2-1; size: NA; D: NA; V: TRBV5-1; DNA: TGCGCCAGCAGCGGGGGGCTGGGGGGGCCTTTCAGCAGTGAGCAGTTCTTC; CDR3: CASSGGLGGPFSSEQFF
J: TRBJ1-1; size: many; D: NA; V: TRBV2; DNA: TGTGCCAGCAATCTAGGAGACACTGAAGCTTTCTTT; CDR3: CASNLGDTEAFF
J: TRBJ2-2; size: few; D: NA; V: TRBV7-9; DNA: TGTGCCAGCAGCTTACCAGGGCCCGGGGAGCTGTTTTTT; CDR3: CASSLPGPGELFF
J: TRBJ2-1; size: NA; D: TRBD1; V: TRBV4-1; DNA: TGCGCCAGCAGCCAAGATCAGGGGGCGCAAAGAAATGAGCAGTTCTTC; CDR3: CASSQDQGAQRNEQFF
J: TRBJ2-5; size: NA; D: NA; V: TRBV27; DNA: TGTGCCAGCAGTTTCAGTGGGGAAGCGGGTGTCGGGACCCAGTACTTC; CDR3: CASSFSGEAGVGTQYF
J: TRBJ1-4; size: NA; D: NA; V: TRBV7-2; DNA: TGTGCCAGCAGCGTCCAGCCGGGGGGGGCGGGTGAAAAACTGTTTTTT; CDR3: CASSVQPGGAGEKLFF
J: TRBJ2-4; size: NA; D: TRBD1; V: TRBV4-2; DNA: TGTGCCAGCAGCCAAGGACAGGGTGGCAAAAACATTCAGTACTTC; CDR3: CASSQGQGGKNIQYF
J: TRBJ2-2; size: NA; D: TRBD1; V: TRBV27; DNA: TGTGCCAGCAGACAGGGGGCTTACGGGGAGCTGTTTTTT; CDR3: CASRQGAYGELFF
J: TRBJ1-3; size: NA; D: TRBD1; V: TRBV9; DNA: TGTGCCAGCAGCTTCGGACAGGCTCTCTCTGGAAACACCATATATTTT; CDR3: CASSFGQALSGNTIYF
J: TRBJ2-2; size: few; D: TRBD2; V: TRBV30; DNA: TGTGCCTGGGTAGCTAGCGGGGGTAGTACCGGGGAGCTGTTTTTT; CDR3: CAWVASGGSTGELFF
J: TRBJ2-3; size: NA; D: NA; V: TRBV25-1; DNA: TGTGCCAGCAGTGCATCGGAGGGCCGGAGGAGCGCAGATACGCAGTATTTT; CDR3: CASSASEGRRSADTQYF